These 8 T cell receptor beta chains originate from one sample sequenced in a study of response to subunit inactivated influenza vaccine. MiXCR was run by TCRdb on the RT-PCR reads, yielding one entry per CDR3 protein. The sample includes about half a million distinct CDR3 sequences, less than 30% of them seen just once. The sample here was CD4+ T cells sorted from PBMCs, taken more than 4 days after vaccination. These TCRs come from a man in his forties or fifties who received an inactivated influenza vaccine.

The genes are TRBV20-1 and TRBJ1-4, with D possibly being TRBD1 (6 bases). This CDR3 contains 15 residues. Germline CDR1 reads DFQATT; CDR2 reads SNEGSKA (reference sequence). V lost 0 bases, J lost 5 bases, and 13 bases lay in between. CDR3 in DNA: TGCAGTGCTAGAGATTCGTTTGGACAGAATGAAAAACTGTTTTTT. Its translation: CSARDSFGQNEKLFF.

This clonotype was picked up a small number of times. This sequence joins TRBV6-1 and TRBJ1-5; 9 positions agree with TRBD1. The germline V gene encodes CDR1 MNHNS and CDR2 SASEGT. The J segment lost 2 bases and the V segment lost 6 bases, leaving 5 bases of the junction unmatched. The CDR3 extends over 15 amino acids. In nucleotides, the CDR3 is TGTGCCAGCAGGAGACAGGGGGAGGGCAATCAGCCCCAGCATTTT. Its translation: CASRRQGEGNQPQHF.

The chain employs TRBV20-1 and TRBJ2-5, with 9 positions matching TRBD2. V was pared by 0 bases and J by 5 bases, with 7 bases of the junction left unmatched. Germline loops: CDR1 DFQATT, CDR2 SNEGSKA (reference sequence). This CDR3 spans 15 amino acids. For the CDR3, the DNA is TGCAGTGCTAGAGATGGTAGCGGGGGTTTGGAGACCCAGTACTTC. Its translation is CSARDGSGGLETQYF.

The CDR3 loop reads CASQENTDTQYF. DNA for the CDR3: TGTGCCAGCCAAGAGAACACAGATACGCAGTATTTT. The chain combines TRBV30 with TRBJ2-3; the D is unclear. Germline lookup yields CDR1 GTSNPN and CDR2 SVGIG (reference sequence). CDR3 size: 12 residues. Trimming removed 8 bases from V and 2 bases from J, with 11 bases in between.

The chain recombines TRBV5-6 with TRBJ1-1; 8 bases fit TRBD1. Germline CDR1 is SGHDT and CDR2 is YYEEEE. Trimming took 2 bases from V and 2 from J; bases not matched to a gene: 5. The CDR3 length is 15 residues. CDR3: CASSFRGLLNTEAFF. The CDR3 region has the DNA TGTGCCAGCAGCTTCAGGGGGCTGCTAAACACTGAAGCTTTCTTT.

The table lists this clonotype with a few counts. The J gene is TRBJ2-7, the V gene TRBV7-2; tentative D call: TRBD1 (6 bases). V lost 1 base and J lost 4, with 14 bases in between. CDR3 length: 15 residues. Germline CDR1 is SGHTA and CDR2 is FQGNSA. The CDR3 region is CASSLDRVTFYEQYF. CDR3 DNA sequence: TGTGCCAGCAGCTTAGACAGGGTCACGTTTTACGAGCAGTACTTC.

Comments on this clonotype: One junction end does not reproduce the germline sequence, and a read error may be involved. V is TRBV20-1 and J is TRBJ2-1; 10 bases are a match to TRBD2. CDR1 is DFQATT and CDR2 is SNEGSKA in the germline V gene (reference sequence). The length of the CDR3 is 16 residues. The CDR3 DNA is TGCTGTGCTAGAGACTTAGCGGGGGGATTCTACAATGAGCAGTTCTTC. It is translated as CCARDLAGGFYNEQFF.

The chain links TRBV12-3 or TRBV12-4 to TRBJ2-7; D is undetermined. The CDR3 covers 14 residues. Trimming took 4 bases from V and 4 from J, leaving 14 bases between them. CDR3 residues: CASSSGNSKYEQYF. The CDR3 coding sequence is TGTGCCAGCAGTTCGGGTAACTCAAAATACGAGCAGTACTTC.